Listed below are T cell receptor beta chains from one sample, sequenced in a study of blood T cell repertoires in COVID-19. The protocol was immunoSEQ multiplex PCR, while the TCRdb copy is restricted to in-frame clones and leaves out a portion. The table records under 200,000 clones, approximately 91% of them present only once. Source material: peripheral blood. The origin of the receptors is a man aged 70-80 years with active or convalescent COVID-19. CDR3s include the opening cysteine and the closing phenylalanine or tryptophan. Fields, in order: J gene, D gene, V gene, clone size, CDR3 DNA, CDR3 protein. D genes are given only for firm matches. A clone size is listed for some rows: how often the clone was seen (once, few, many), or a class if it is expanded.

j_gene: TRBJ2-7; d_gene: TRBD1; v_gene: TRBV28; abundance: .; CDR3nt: TGTGCCAGCAGGTCCCCGACAGGGGCGTCCTACGAGCAGTACTTC; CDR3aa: CASRSPTGASYEQYF
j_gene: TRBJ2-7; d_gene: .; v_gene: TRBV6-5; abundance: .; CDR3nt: TGTGCCAGCAGTCCCCCGGGACATCTTTCCGAGCAGTACTTC; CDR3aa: CASSPPGHLSEQYF
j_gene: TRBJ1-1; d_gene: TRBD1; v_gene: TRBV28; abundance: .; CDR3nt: TGTGCCAGCAGTCAGACAGGGGACACTGAAGCTTTCTTT; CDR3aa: CASSQTGDTEAFF
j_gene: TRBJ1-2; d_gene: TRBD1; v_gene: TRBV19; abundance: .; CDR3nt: TGTGCCAGTTCGACAGGGGACATCCAAATCTATGGCTACACCTTC; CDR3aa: CASSTGDIQIYGYTF
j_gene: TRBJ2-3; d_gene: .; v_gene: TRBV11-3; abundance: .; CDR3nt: TGTGCCAGCAGCTTAACTAGGACTGATACGCAGTATTTT; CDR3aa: CASSLTRTDTQYF
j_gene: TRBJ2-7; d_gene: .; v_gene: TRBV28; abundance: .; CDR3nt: TGTGCCAGCAGTTTACAGGCCTTGGCCATCGAGCAGTACTTC; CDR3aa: CASSLQALAIEQYF
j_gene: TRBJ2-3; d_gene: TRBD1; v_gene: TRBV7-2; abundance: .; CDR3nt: TGTGCCAGCAGCTTAGGGACAGGGGCAGATACGCAGTATTTT; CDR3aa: CASSLGTGADTQYF
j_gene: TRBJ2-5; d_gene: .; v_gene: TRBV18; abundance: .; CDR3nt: TGTGCCAGCTCCCTGTACCAAGAGACCCAGTACTTC; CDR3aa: CASSLYQETQYF
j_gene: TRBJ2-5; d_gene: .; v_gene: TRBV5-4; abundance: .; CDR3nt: TGTGCCAGCAGCTTGGTTCTAGGAGAAGAGACCCAGTACTTC; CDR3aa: CASSLVLGEETQYF
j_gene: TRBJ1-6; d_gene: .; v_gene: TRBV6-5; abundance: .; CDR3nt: TGTGCCAGCACAGAGGCCGCAAATTCACCCCTCCACTTT; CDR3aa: CASTEAANSPLHF
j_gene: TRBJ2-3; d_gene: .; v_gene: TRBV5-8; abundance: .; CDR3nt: TGTGCCAGCAGCTTTCTGGGAGGGGGTAGCACAGATACGCAGTATTTT; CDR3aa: CASSFLGGGSTDTQYF
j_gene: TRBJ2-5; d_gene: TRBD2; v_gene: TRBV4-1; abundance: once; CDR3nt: TGCGCCAGCAGCCAAGACGGGCGGGAGAGAGAGACCCAGTACTTC; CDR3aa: CASSQDGRERETQYF
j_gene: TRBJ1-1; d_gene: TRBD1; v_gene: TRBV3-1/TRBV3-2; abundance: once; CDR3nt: TGTGCCAGCAGCCATATTCAGGGAGTGCCGGGACAGGGTTTGGGAGGTGAAGCTTTCTTT; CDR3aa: CASSHIQGVPGQGLGGEAFF
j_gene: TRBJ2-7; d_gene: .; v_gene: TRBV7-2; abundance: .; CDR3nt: TGTGCCAGCAGCAGCGGTAGCCCGCCCTACGAGCAGTACTTC; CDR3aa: CASSSGSPPYEQYF
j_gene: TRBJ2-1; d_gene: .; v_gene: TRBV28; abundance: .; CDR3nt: TGTGCCAGCACCCATTTGGGGCGGGGTTACAATGAGCAGTTCTTC; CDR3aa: CASTHLGRGYNEQFF
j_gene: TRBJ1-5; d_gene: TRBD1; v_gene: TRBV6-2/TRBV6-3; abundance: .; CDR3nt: TGTGCCAGCAGTTTATACAGGGGGCAAGGCAATCAGCCCCAGCATTTT; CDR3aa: CASSLYRGQGNQPQHF
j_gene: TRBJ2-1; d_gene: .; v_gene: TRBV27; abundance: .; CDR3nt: TGTGCCATCAGCAGGGGTAATGAGCAGTTCTTC; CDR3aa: CAISRGNEQFF
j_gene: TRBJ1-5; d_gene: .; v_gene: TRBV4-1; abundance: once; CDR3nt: TGCGCCAGCAGCCGCGCCCCCGGGGAGCCCCAGCATTTT; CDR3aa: CASSRAPGEPQHF
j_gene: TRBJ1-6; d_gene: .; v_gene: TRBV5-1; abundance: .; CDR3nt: TGCGCCAGCAGCTTCGGACAAGGGGTTAATTCACCCCTCCACTTT; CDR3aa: CASSFGQGVNSPLHF
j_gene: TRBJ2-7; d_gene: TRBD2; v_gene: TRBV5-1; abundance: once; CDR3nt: TGCGCCAGCAGCCTAGCGGGAAGGAGCGAGCAGTACTTC; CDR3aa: CASSLAGRSEQYF
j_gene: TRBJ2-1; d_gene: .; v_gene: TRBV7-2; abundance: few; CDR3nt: TGTGCCAGCAGCCCACTTACTAGTTCGATGGACAATGAGCAGTTCTTC; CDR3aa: CASSPLTSSMDNEQFF
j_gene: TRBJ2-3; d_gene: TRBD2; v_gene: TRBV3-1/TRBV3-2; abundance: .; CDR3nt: TGTGCCAGCAGCCAAGCAGCGGGGGGCGATACGCAGTATTTT; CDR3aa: CASSQAAGGDTQYF
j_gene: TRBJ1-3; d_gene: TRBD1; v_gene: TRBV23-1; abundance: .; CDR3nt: TGCGCCAGCAGTCGACAGGGGGCTGCGGGAAACACCATATATTTT; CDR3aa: CASSRQGAAGNTIYF
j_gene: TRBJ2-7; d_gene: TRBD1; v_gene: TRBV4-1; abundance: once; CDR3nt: TGCGCCAGCAGCCAAGAACAGGGGGTTGGAAAGTACTTC; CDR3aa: CASSQEQGVGKYF
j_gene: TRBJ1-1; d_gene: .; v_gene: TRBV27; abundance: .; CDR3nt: TGTGCCAGTGCAGATCCGAACACTGAAGCTTTCTTT; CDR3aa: CASADPNTEAFF
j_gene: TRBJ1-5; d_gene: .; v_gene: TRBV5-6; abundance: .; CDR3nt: TGTGCCAGCAGCTTTCGGGGGAATCAGCCCCAGCATTTT; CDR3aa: CASSFRGNQPQHF
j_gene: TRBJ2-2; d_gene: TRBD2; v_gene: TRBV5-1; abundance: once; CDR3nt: TGCGCCAGCAGCTACGGAGCCTTAACTAGCGGGAGAACCGGGGAGCTGTTTTTT; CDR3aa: CASSYGALTSGRTGELFF
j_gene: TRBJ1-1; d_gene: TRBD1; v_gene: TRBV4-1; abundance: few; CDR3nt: TGCGCCAGCAGCCAAGAGACAGGGCGCACTGAAGCTTTCTTT; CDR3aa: CASSQETGRTEAFF
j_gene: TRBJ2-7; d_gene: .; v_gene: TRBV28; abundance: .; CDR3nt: TGTGCCAGCAGGCCCTTCGTGGCAGGGGCCCCCTACGAGCAGTACTTC; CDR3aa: CASRPFVAGAPYEQYF
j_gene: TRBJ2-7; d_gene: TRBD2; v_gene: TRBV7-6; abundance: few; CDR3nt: TGTGCCAGCAGCCTGACTAGCGGGGGCCGTTACGAGCAGTACTTC; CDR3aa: CASSLTSGGRYEQYF
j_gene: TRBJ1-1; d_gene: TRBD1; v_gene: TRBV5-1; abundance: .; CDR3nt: TGCGCCAGCAGCGGAGCCGGGACAGCGAACACTGAAGCTTTCTTT; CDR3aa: CASSGAGTANTEAFF
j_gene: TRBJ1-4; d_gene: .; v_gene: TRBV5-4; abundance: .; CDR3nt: TGTGCCAGCAGCAGGGAGACAGGAACTAATGAAAAACTGTTTTTT; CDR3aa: CASSRETGTNEKLFF
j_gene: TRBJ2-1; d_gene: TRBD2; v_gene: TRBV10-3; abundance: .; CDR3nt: TGTGCCATCAGTGACCCTAGCGGGAGTAATGAGCAGTTCTTC; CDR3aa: CAISDPSGSNEQFF
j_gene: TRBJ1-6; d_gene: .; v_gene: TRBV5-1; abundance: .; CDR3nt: TGCGCCAGCAGCTTGGCCGGAGGAAATTCACCCCTCCACTTT; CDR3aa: CASSLAGGNSPLHF
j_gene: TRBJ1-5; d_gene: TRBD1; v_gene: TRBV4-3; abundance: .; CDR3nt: TGCGCCAGCAGCCAGAACAGGGGAGGCAATCAGCCCCAGCATTTT; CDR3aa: CASSQNRGGNQPQHF
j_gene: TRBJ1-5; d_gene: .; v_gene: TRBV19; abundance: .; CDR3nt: TGTGCCAGTAGTATAGGGAGGGGTCGGCGGTGGCGCAATCAGCCCCAGCATTTT; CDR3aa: CASSIGRGRRWRNQPQHF
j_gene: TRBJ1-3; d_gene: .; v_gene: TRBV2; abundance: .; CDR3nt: TGTGCCAGCAGTCTGAACGGACTGACTTCTGGAAACACCATATATTTT; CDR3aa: CASSLNGLTSGNTIYF
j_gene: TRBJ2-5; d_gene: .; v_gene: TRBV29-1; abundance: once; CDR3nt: TGCAGCGTTGAAGCGACTTTTGGGACCCAGTACTTC; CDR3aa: CSVEATFGTQYF
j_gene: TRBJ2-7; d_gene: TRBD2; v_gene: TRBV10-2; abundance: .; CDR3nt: TGCGCCAGTGGGACTAGCGTGGGTGAGCAGTACTTC; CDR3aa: CASGTSVGEQYF
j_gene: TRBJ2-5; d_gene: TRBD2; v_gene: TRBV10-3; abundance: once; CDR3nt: TGTGCCATCAGCACGACTAGCGGGAGTGTCGGAGAGACCCAGTACTTC; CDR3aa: CAISTTSGSVGETQYF
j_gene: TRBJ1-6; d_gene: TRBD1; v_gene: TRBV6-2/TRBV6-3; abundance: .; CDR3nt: TGTGCCAGCAGTAGAGGACAGGGAACCTATAATTCACCCCTCCACTTT; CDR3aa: CASSRGQGTYNSPLHF
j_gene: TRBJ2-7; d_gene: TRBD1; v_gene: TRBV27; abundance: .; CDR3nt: TGTGCCAGCAGTTCAAGGACAGGGATTGGCGAGCAGTACTTC; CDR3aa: CASSSRTGIGEQYF
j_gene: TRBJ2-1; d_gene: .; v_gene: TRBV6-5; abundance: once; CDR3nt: TGTGCCAGCAGCCGAAGAGCGTCCTACAATGAGCAGTTCTTC; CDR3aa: CASSRRASYNEQFF
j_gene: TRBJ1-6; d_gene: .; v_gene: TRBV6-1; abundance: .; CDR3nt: TGTGCCAGCAGTGAAGGGTCTCGGTCACCCCTCCACTTT; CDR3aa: CASSEGSRSPLHF
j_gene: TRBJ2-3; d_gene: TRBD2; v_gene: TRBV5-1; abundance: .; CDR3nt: TGCGCCAGCAGCTTATTGGGACTAGCGGGAGCGGTAGATACGCAGTATTTT; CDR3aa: CASSLLGLAGAVDTQYF
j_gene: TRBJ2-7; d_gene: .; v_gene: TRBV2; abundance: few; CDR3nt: TGTGCCAGCAGCATGGCAGGCTACGAGCAGTACTTC; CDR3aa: CASSMAGYEQYF